This T cell receptor beta chain was recorded in a study of blood T cell repertoires in COVID-19. Only in-frame clones appear in the TCRdb table, and some are missing; sequencing was by immunoSEQ multiplex PCR. The table includes around 180,000 clones, 75% to 90% detected once. CDR1 and CDR2 from the germline V gene are LNHDA and SQIVND (reference sequence). This CDR3 contains 15 residues. V lost 1 base and J lost 3; bases outside the gene matches: 5. Sequencing was carried out using peripheral blood. The sequence was obtained from a man between 70 and 80 years old with active or convalescent COVID-19. The rearrangement uses TRBV19 and TRBJ1-2; TRBD1 matches at 7 bases. The CDR3 spells CASSIVAGGYYGYTF. For the CDR3, the DNA is TGTGCCAGTAGTATAGTGGCAGGGGGATACTATGGCTACACCTTC.